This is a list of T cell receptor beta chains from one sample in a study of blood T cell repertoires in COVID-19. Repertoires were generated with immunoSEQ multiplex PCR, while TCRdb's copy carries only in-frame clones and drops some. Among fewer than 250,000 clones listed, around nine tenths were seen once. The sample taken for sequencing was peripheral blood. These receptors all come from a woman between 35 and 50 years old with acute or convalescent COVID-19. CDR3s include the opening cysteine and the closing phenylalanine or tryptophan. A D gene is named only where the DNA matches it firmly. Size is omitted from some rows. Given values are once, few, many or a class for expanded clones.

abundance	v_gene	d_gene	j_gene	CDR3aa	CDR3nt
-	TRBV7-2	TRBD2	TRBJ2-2	CASSFIAGGYYTGELFF	TGTGCCAGCAGCTTCATAGCGGGGGGCTATTACACCGGGGAGCTGTTTTTT
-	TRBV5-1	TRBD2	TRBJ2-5	CASSARLQARGEETQYF	TGCGCCAGCAGCGCCCGCTTACAGGCCCGGGGGGAGGAGACCCAGTACTTC
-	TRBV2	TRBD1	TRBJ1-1	CASRQGSDTEAFF	TGTGCCAGCAGACAGGGGTCGGACACTGAAGCTTTCTTT
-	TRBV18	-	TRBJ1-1	CASSPNRVYTEAFF	TGTGCCAGCTCACCGAACAGGGTCTACACTGAAGCTTTCTTT
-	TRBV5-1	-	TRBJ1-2	CASSARGDGYTF	TGCGCCAGCAGCGCCAGGGGTGATGGCTACACCTTC
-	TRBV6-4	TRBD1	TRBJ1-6	CASSDRQGSNSPLHF	TGTGCCAGCAGTGATCGACAGGGTAGTAATTCACCCCTCCACTTT
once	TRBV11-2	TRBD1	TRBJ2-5	CASSLPQTGANLVQETQYF	TGTGCCAGCAGCTTACCGCAGACAGGGGCTAACTTGGTCCAAGAGACCCAGTACTTC
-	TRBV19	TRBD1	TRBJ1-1	CASSTPTGTRVNTEAFF	TGTGCCAGTAGTACCCCGACAGGGACGCGGGTGAACACTGAAGCTTTCTTT
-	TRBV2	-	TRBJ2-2	CASSHRTAINTGELFF	TGTGCCAGCAGTCACCGGACAGCAATTAACACCGGGGAGCTGTTTTTT
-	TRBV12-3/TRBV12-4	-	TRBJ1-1	CASKTGSNTEAFF	TGTGCCAGTAAAACAGGCTCCAACACTGAAGCTTTCTTT
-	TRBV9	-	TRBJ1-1	CASSVGPGEGITEAFF	TGTGCCAGCAGCGTAGGGCCAGGGGAAGGGATCACTGAAGCTTTCTTT
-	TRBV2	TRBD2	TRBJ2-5	CASSLPGLGETQYF	TGTGCCAGCAGTTTACCGGGACTAGGAGAGACCCAGTACTTC
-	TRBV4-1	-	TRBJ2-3	CASSQPSDLTDTQYF	TGCGCCAGCAGCCAACCTAGCGATCTCACAGATACGCAGTATTTT
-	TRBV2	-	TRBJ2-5	CASSGRSIRGTQYF	TGTGCCAGCAGTGGAAGGTCAATCCGGGGGACCCAGTACTTC
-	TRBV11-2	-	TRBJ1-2	CASSGYQGGYGYTF	TGTGCCAGCAGCGGATACCAGGGCGGCTATGGCTACACCTTC
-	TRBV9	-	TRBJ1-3	CASSVDILSGNTIYF	TGTGCCAGCAGCGTAGACATCCTCTCTGGAAACACCATATATTTT
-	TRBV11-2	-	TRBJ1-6	CASSLSQAIFTLHF	TGTGCCAGCAGCTTGAGCCAGGCGATATTCACCCTCCACTTT
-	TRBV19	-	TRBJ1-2	CASSIGYRSLYGYTF	TGTGCCAGTAGTATTGGTTACAGGAGCCTCTATGGCTACACCTTC
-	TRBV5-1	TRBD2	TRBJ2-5	CASSSTSGGAETQYF	TGCGCCAGCAGCTCTACCTCCGGGGGGGCAGAGACCCAGTACTTC
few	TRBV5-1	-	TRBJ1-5	CASSTDPGTSYYQPQHF	TGCGCCAGCAGTACAGATCCCGGGACATCGTATTATCAGCCCCAGCATTTT
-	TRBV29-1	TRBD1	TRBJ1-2	CSLGQSDYGYTF	TGCAGCTTGGGACAGTCAGACTATGGCTACACCTTC
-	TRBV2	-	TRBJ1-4	CASSELVQGYNEKLFF	TGTGCCAGCAGTGAATTGGTACAGGGCTACAATGAAAAACTGTTTTTT
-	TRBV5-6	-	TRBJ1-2	CASSSRRDGYTF	TGTGCCAGCAGCTCCAGGAGGGATGGCTACACCTTC
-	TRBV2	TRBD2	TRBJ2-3	CASSAGRTKGLAGGLADTQYF	TGTGCCAGCAGTGCCGGTAGAACTAAAGGACTAGCGGGGGGGCTCGCAGATACGCAGTATTTT
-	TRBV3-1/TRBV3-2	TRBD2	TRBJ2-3	CASSPFSGGPADTQYF	TGTGCCAGCAGCCCCTTTAGCGGGGGGCCGGCAGATACGCAGTATTTT
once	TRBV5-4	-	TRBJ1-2	CASSLTGSNYGYTF	TGTGCCAGCAGCTTGACAGGATCCAACTATGGCTACACCTTC
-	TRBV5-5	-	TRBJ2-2	CASSWGPNTGELFF	TGTGCCAGCAGCTGGGGGCCTAACACCGGGGAGCTGTTTTTT
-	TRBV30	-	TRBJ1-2	CAGRGAGGYTF	TGTGCCGGTCGTGGGGCTGGTGGCTACACCTTC
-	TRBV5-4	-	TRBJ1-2	CASSSQAGVYGYTF	TGTGCCAGCAGCTCCCAAGCAGGGGTCTATGGCTACACCTTC
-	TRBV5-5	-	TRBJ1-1	CASSLIIGAEAFF	TGTGCCAGCAGCTTGATTATAGGAGCTGAAGCTTTCTTT
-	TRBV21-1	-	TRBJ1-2	CASSKYFASRQRTSGGLGYGYTF	TGTGCCAGCAGCAAGTACTTTGCGTCCCGGCAACGAACCTCGGGGGGACTGGGCTATGGCTACACCTTC
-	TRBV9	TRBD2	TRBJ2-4	CASSLDGGGLAKNIQYF	TGTGCCAGCAGCTTAGATGGCGGGGGGCTAGCCAAAAACATTCAGTACTTC
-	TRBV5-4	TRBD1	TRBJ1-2	CVSWTGLDGYTF	TGTGTCAGCTGGACAGGGTTGGATGGCTACACCTTC
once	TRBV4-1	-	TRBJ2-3	CASSQGYGQDTQYF	TGCGCCAGCAGCCAAGGATACGGTCAAGATACGCAGTATTTT
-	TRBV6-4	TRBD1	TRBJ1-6	CASSTGVENSPLHF	TGTGCCAGCAGTACAGGGGTCGAAAATTCACCCCTCCACTTT
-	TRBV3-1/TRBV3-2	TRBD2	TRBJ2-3	CASSLGTSWATDTQYF	TGTGCCAGCAGCCTCGGGACTAGCTGGGCCACAGATACGCAGTATTTT
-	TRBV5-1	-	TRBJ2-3	CASSLTDRSTSTDTQYF	TGCGCCAGCAGCTTGACCGACAGGTCGACTAGCACAGATACGCAGTATTTT
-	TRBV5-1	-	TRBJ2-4	CASSPQTDSLVKNIQYF	TGCGCCAGCAGCCCGCAGACAGATTCCCTTGTCAAAAACATTCAGTACTTC
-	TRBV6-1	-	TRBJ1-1	CASSEVGRSPEAFF	TGTGCCAGCAGTGAAGTGGGCAGATCCCCTGAAGCTTTCTTT
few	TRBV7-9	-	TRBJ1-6	CASSHLSGDNSPLHF	TGTGCCAGCAGCCATTTATCGGGGGACAATTCACCCCTCCACTTT
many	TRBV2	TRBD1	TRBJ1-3	CASSGVGGKGRNTIYF	TGTGCCAGCAGTGGTGTAGGGGGCAAAGGAAGAAACACCATATATTTT
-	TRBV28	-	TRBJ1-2	CASDSAGGPYGYTF	TGTGCCAGCGATTCCGCGGGGGGCCCCTATGGCTACACCTTC
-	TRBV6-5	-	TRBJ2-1	CASSHRPTSSEQFF	TGTGCCAGCAGCCACCGTCCGACATCGAGTGAGCAGTTCTTC
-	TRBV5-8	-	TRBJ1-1	CASSLGNRDHTEAFF	TGTGCCAGCAGCTTGGGAAACAGGGACCACACTGAAGCTTTCTTT
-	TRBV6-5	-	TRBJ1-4	CASRWTVNEKLFF	TGTGCCAGCAGGTGGACAGTAAATGAAAAACTGTTTTTT
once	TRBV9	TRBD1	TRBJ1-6	CASSAQGAGSPLHF	TGTGCCAGCAGCGCTCAGGGGGCCGGTTCACCCCTCCACTTT
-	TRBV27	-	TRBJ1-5	CASSFGGEGPQHF	TGTGCCAGCAGTTTTGGGGGCGAGGGGCCCCAGCATTTT
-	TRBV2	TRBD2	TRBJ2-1	CASSQRGAYNEQFF	TGTGCCAGCAGCCAGCGGGGGGCCTACAATGAGCAGTTCTTC